This record concerns one T cell receptor beta chain sequence. V was clipped by 7 bases and J by 1 base, with 11 bases between them. This CDR3 has 14 residues. Germline CDR1 SNHLY, CDR2 FYNNEI. This sample is drawn from a study of blood T cell repertoires in COVID-19. Here immunoSEQ multiplex PCR was the method, and the copy in TCRdb shows in-frame clones only, minus some. The repertoire holds approximately 230,000 clones, with just over 85% as singletons. J is TRBJ1-5 and V is TRBV2, with unresolved D. The receptor was derived from a man aged 80 or over with acute or convalescent COVID-19. Sequencing was carried out using peripheral blood. The CDR3 here is CASTRERSNQPQHF. CDR3 coding DNA: TGTGCCAGCACACGGGAGCGGAGCAATCAGCCCCAGCATTTT.